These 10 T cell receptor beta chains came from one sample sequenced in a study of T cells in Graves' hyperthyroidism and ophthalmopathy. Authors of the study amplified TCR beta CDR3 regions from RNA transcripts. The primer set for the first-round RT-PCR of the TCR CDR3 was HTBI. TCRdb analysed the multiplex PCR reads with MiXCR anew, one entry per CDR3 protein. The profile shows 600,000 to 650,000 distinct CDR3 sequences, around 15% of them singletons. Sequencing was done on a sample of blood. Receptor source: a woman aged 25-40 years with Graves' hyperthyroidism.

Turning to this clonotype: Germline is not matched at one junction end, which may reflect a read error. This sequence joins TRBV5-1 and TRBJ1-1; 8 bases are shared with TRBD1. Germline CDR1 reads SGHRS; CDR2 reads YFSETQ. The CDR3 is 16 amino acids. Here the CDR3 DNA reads TGCGCCAGCAGCTTGTGGGGGACAGGCGGGAACACTGAAGCTCTCTTT. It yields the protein CASSLWGTGGNTEALF. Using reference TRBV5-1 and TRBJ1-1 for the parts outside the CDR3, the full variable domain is KAGVTQTPRYLIKTRGQQVTLSCSPISGHRSVSWYQQTPGQGLQFLFEYFSETQRNKGNFPGRFSGRQFSNSRSEMNVSTLELGDSALYLCASSLWGTGGNTEALFGQGTRLTVV.

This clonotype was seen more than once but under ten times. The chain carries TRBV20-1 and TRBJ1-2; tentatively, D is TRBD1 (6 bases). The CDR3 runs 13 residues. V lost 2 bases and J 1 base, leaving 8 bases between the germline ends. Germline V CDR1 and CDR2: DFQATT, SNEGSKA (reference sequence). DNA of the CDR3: TGCAGTGCTAGAAGGACAGATAACTATGGCTACACCTTC. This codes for CSARRTDNYGYTF.

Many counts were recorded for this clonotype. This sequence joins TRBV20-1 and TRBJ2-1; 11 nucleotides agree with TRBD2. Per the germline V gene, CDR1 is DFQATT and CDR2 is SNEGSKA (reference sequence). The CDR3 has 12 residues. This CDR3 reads CKLAGAYNEQFF. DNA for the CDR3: TGCAAACTAGCGGGAGCCTACAATGAGCAGTTCTTC.

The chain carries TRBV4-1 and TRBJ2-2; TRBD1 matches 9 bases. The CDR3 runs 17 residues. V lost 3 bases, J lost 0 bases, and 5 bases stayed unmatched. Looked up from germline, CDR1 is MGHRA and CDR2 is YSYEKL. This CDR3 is CASSHPRQGANTGELFF. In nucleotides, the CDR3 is TGCGCCAGCAGCCACCCCAGACAGGGGGCGAACACCGGGGAGCTGTTTTTT.

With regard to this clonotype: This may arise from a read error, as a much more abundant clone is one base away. The CDR3 region has the DNA TGCGCCAGCAGCTTAAGCAGGGCCAACGTGCGGGGCTACACCTTC. The encoded protein is CASSLSRANVRGYTF. The chain has TRBV5-1 and TRBJ1-2, with TRBD1 as a possible D gene (5 bases). The V and J ends lost 2 bases and 8 bases respectively, with 19 bases between them. Germline V gives CDR1 SGHRS, CDR2 YFSETQ. This CDR3 has 15 residues. Full variable domain (outside the CDR3, taken from reference TRBV5-1 and TRBJ1-2): KAGVTQTPRYLIKTRGQQVTLSCSPISGHRSVSWYQQTPGQGLQFLFEYFSETQRNKGNFPGRFSGRQFSNSRSEMNVSTLELGDSALYLCASSLSRANVRGYTFGSGTRLTVV.

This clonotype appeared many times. The DNA of the CDR3 is TGTGCCAGCAGTGAAGGGGACTACAATGAGCAGTTCTTC. Translating it yields CASSEGDYNEQFF. The V gene is TRBV2, the J gene TRBJ2-1; D is ambiguous. Looked up from germline, CDR1 is SNHLY and CDR2 is FYNNEI. The CDR3 is 13 amino acids. V was trimmed by 1 base and J by 3 bases, leaving 4 bases between them.

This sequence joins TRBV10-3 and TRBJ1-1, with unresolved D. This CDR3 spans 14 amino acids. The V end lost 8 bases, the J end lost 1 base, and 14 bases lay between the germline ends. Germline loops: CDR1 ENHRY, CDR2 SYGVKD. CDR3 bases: TGTGCCATCCACACCGGGAACCCGAACACTGAAGCTTTCTTT. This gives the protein CAIHTGNPNTEAFF.

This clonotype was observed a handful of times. The CDR3 protein is CSAPGQGANEQYF. The CDR3 region has the DNA TGCAGTGCTCCCGGACAGGGGGCGAACGAGCAGTACTTC. V and J are TRBV20-1 and TRBJ2-7; 11 bases are shared with TRBD1. The CDR3 sequence is 13 residues long. V trimming: 5 bases; J trimming: 5 bases; junction bases outside the gene matches: 5. Germline values: CDR1 DFQATT, CDR2 SNEGSKA (reference sequence).

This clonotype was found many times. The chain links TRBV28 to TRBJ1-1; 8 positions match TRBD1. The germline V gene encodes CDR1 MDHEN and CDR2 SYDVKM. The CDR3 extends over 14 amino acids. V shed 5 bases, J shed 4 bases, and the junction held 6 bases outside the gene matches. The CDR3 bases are TGTGCCAGCAGTATCTACAGGGGGAGCACTGAAGCTTTCTTT. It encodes CASSIYRGSTEAFF.

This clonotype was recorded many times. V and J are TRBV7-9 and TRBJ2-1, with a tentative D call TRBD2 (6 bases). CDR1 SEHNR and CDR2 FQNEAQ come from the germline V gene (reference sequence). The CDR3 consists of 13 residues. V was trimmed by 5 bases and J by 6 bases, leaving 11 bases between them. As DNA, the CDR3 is TGTGCCAGCAGCGGAGGGCGAGTCAATGAGCAGTTCTTC. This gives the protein CASSGGRVNEQFF.